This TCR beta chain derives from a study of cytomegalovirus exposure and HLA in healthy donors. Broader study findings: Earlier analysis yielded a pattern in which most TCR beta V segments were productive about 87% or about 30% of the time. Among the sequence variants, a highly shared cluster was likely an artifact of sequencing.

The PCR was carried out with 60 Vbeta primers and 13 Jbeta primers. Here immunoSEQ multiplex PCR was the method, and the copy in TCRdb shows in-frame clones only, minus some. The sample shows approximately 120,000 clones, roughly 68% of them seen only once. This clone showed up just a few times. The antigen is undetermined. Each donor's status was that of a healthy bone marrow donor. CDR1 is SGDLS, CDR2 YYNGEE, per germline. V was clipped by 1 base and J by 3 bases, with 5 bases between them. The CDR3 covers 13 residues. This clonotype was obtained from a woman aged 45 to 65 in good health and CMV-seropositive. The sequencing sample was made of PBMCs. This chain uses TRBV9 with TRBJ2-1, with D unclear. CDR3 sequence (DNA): TGTGCCAGCAGCGTAACTCACTACAATGAGCAGTTCTTC. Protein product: CASSVTHYNEQFF.